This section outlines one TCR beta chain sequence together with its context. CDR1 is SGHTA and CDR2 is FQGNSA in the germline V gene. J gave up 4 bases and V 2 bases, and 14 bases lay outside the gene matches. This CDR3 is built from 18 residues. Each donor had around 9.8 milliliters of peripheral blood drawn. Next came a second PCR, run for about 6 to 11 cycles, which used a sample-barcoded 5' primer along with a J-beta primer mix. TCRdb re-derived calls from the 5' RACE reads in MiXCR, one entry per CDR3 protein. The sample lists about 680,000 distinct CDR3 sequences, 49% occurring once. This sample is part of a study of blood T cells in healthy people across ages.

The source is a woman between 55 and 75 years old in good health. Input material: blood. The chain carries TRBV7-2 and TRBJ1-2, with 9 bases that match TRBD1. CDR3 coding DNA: TGTGCCAGCAGCTTACCGGGATACAGGGGGCGGAACTCCTATGGCTACACCTTC. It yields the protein CASSLPGYRGRNSYGYTF.